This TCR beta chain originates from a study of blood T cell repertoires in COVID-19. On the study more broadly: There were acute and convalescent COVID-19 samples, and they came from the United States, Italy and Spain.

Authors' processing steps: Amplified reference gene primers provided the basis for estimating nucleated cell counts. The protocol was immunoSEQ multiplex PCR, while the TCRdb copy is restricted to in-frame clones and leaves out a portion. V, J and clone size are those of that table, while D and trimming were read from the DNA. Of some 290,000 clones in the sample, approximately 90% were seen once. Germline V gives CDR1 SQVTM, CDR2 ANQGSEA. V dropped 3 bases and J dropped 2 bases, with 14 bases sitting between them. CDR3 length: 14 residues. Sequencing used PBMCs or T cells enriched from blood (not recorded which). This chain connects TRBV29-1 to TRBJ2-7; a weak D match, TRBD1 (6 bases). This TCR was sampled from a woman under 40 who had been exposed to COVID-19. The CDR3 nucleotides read TGCAGCGTTGATGTTCAGGGGCTTCCCTACGAGCAGTACTTC. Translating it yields CSVDVQGLPYEQYF.